This TCR beta chain was recovered during a study of memory CD4+ T cells and cytomegalovirus serostatus. Study-wide results and limits: CD4+ memory repertoires contained about 40% of the roughly 160 reported CMV TCRbeta sequences.

Using immunoSEQ multiplex PCR, the repertoire was profiled, and TCRdb retains in-frame clones only, with some absent. The profile shows approximately 74,000 clones, about 80% of them singletons. This clone has just a few counts. What it binds is not known. V was trimmed by 6 bases and J by 3 bases, leaving 9 bases between them. The CDR3 contains 11 residues. Germline-derived CDR1 and CDR2 are SQVTM and ANQGSEA. The sort gate was single viable CD3+CD4+CD8-CD45RO+ cells for memory CD4+ T cells. CD4+ T cells were isolated by positive magnetic selection. The sample comprised memory CD4+ T cells from blood. The chain joins TRBV29-1 to TRBJ2-7, with D hard to call. The sequence was obtained from an adult in good health and CMV-seropositive. CDR3 region: CSVVSGYEQYF. The CDR3, as DNA: TGCAGCGTCGTCTCGGGCTACGAGCAGTACTTC.